The 18 T cell receptor beta chains below come from one sample, sequenced in a study of T cells in Graves' hyperthyroidism and ophthalmopathy. Amplified regions were TCR beta CDR3 sequences from RNA transcripts. The HTBI primer set was used in a first-round RT-PCR of the TCR CDR3. Via MiXCR, TCRdb re-called the multiplex PCR reads, giving one row per CDR3 protein. Of hundreds of thousands of distinct CDR3 sequences in the sample, about 14% were seen once. The sample comprised blood. The receptors shown here come from a woman aged 30 to 39 with Graves' hyperthyroidism that later progressed to Graves' ophthalmopathy.

This clonotype was counted ten times or more. The rearrangement uses TRBV20-1 and TRBJ2-5, with TRBD2 matching over 11 bases. Germline CDR1 DFQATT, CDR2 SNEGSKA (reference sequence). This CDR3 contains 16 residues. Trimming took 0 bases from V and 2 from J; bases not matched to a gene: 5. DNA for the CDR3: TGCAGTGCTAGAGAACCCCTAGCGGGGGGACAAGAGACCCAGTACTTC. This translates into CSAREPLAGGQETQYF.

This clonotype was picked up many times. The chain links TRBV11-2 to TRBJ1-1; D is possibly TRBD1 (6 bases). V was pared by 0 bases and J by 4 bases, with 9 bases between. The CDR3 extends over 14 amino acids. Germline CDR1 SGHAT, CDR2 FQNNGV. The chain's CDR3 is CASSLDKGGTEAFF. The CDR3 nucleotides read TGTGCCAGCAGCTTAGATAAAGGGGGCACTGAAGCTTTCTTT.

This clonotype occurred many times. The chain has TRBV14 and TRBJ2-1; D is uncertain. The CDR3 loop spans 15 amino acids. Looked up from germline, CDR1 is SGHDN and CDR2 is FVKESK. Trimming left V 1 base short and J 9 bases short, with 16 bases between. For the CDR3, the DNA is TGTGCCAGCAGCCAAGCTGACATTTGGCGTGGTGAGCAGTTCTTC. Amino acids: CASSQADIWRGEQFF.

This clonotype showed up just a few times. Given a much more abundant clone one base away, this may be a read error. V gene TRBV11-2 combines with J gene TRBJ2-1; 13 nucleotides align to TRBD2. After removal of 5 bases from V and 7 bases from J, the junction contained 5 bases not matched to a gene. The CDR3 is 15 amino acids. The germline V gene has CDR1 SGHAT and CDR2 FQNNGV. In DNA form, the CDR3 reads TGTGCCAGCAGCCAAGGGACTAGCGGGGCTAATGAGCAGTTCTTC. It yields the protein CASSQGTSGANEQFF.

The chain uses TRBV6-1 and TRBJ2-3; TRBD1 matches 9 bases. The CDR3 sequence is 15 residues long. Germline CDR1 is MNHNS and CDR2 is SASEGT. The V gene end was trimmed by 5 bases and the J gene end by 4 bases; junction bases not matched to a gene: 7. CDR3 sequence: CASSRTGVMSDTQYF. In nucleotides, the CDR3 is TGTGCCAGCAGTCGGACAGGGGTGATGTCAGATACGCAGTATTTT.

This rearrangement joins TRBV12-5 to TRBJ1-5; 7 bases fit TRBD1. Per the germline V gene, CDR1 is LGHNT and CDR2 is FRNRAP. The CDR3 loop spans 15 amino acids. Trimming took 7 bases from V and 6 from J; bases not matched to a gene: 12. Here the CDR3 DNA reads TGTGCTAGTGATTTTACAGGGGTAGTAGCTCAGCCCCAGCATTTT. This gives the protein CASDFTGVVAQPQHF.

This clonotype was counted only a few times. The rearrangement joins TRBV20-1 to TRBJ2-3; weak D call: TRBD1 (6 bases). The ends were cut back, 0 bases at V and 8 bases at J, with 18 bases in the middle. The V gene's germline CDR1 is DFQATT and CDR2 SNEGSKA (reference sequence). This CDR3 comprises 15 residues. CDR3 nucleotides: TGCAGTGCTAGAGACAGGGGATCTCTTGGGGGTACGCAGTATTTT. It is translated as CSARDRGSLGGTQYF.

Many counts were recorded for this clonotype. The chain combines TRBV5-1 with TRBJ2-3, with 10 bases that match TRBD2. Germline values: CDR1 SGHRS, CDR2 YFSETQ. The CDR3 runs 18 residues. V lost 4 bases to trimming and J lost 1 base; unmatched junction nucleotides: 12. The CDR3 is CASSDGALAGDGTDTQYF. CDR3 DNA sequence: TGCGCCAGCAGCGATGGGGCGCTAGCGGGAGATGGCACAGATACGCAGTATTTT.

In its sample, this clonotype was seen many times. The chain links TRBV30 to TRBJ2-7; 8 nucleotides align to TRBD1. V shed 2 bases and J 6 bases; nucleotides not matched to a gene: 6. This CDR3 has 13 residues. In germline, CDR1 is GTSNPN, CDR2 SVGIG (reference sequence). The CDR3 nucleotides read TGTGCCTGGAGTTTGGTCAGGGGGCCCGAGCAGTACTTC. Translating it yields CAWSLVRGPEQYF.

This clonotype was counted many times. The chain combines TRBV27 with TRBJ2-1; unclear D gene. The CDR3 spans 12 residues. Germline V lookup: CDR1 MNHEY, CDR2 SMNVEV (reference sequence). V lost 3 bases and J 5 bases, leaving 5 bases between the germline ends. The DNA for the CDR3 is TGTGCCAGCAGTTTTACCGACAATGAGCAGTTCTTC. It yields the protein CASSFTDNEQFF.

CDR3 loop: CASSEVGGTLEAFF. CDR3 nucleotides: TGTGCCAGCAGTGAAGTAGGGGGGACACTTGAAGCTTTCTTT. The genes are TRBV6-1 and TRBJ1-1; D may be TRBD1 (6 bases). Trimming took 1 base from V and 7 from J, leaving 13 bases between them. Per the germline V gene, CDR1 is MNHNS and CDR2 is SASEGT. The CDR3 runs 14 residues.

This clonotype was counted at least ten times. One base away lies a much larger clone, so this may be a sequencing read error. This sequence joins TRBV6-1 and TRBJ1-2; D remains unclear. Trimming took 6 bases from V and 4 from J, leaving 12 bases between them. Germline CDR1 is MNHNS and CDR2 is SASEGT. The CDR3 is made up of 13 amino acids. In nucleotides, the CDR3 is TGTGCCAGCAGCCTTGGAGGGCGCTATGGCTACACCTTC. It encodes CASSLGGRYGYTF.

This clonotype was recorded many times. The V and J genes are TRBV27 and TRBJ2-7, with 10 bases fitting TRBD1. Germline V gene sequence: CDR1 MNHEY, CDR2 SMNVEV (reference sequence). This CDR3 comprises 14 residues. V was clipped by 7 bases and J by 3 bases; unmatched bases: 6. The chain's CDR3 is CASMGQGSSYEQYF. The CDR3 DNA is TGTGCCAGCATGGGACAGGGGTCGAGCTACGAGCAGTACTTC.

This clonotype was seen a few times. This chain links TRBV6-1 with TRBJ2-7, with D uncertain. CDR3 size: 14 residues. Germline assignment: CDR1 MNHNS and CDR2 SASEGT. Trimming took 7 bases from V and 2 from J, leaving 15 bases between them. CDR3 bases: TGTGCCAGCACCCATCGGGTGGGCCCCTACGAGCAGTACTTC. Its protein product is CASTHRVGPYEQYF.

This clonotype appeared many times. The CDR3 DNA reads TGTGCCAGCAGCGTAGCACAGGGGGTCAGGGCCTACGAGCAGTACTTC. This sequence encodes CASSVAQGVRAYEQYF. The V and J genes are TRBV9 and TRBJ2-7, with 8 bases matching TRBD1. From germline, CDR1 is SGDLS and CDR2 YYNGEE. Trimming took 0 bases from V and 2 from J; bases not matched to a gene: 7. The CDR3 length is 16 residues.

This clonotype was counted between two and nine times. The rearrangement joins TRBV6-1 to TRBJ2-1, with 9 positions matching TRBD2. Per the germline V gene, CDR1 is MNHNS and CDR2 is SASEGT. V trimming: 8 bases; J trimming: 4 bases; junction bases outside the gene matches: 6. CDR3 length: 14 residues. The CDR3 nucleotides are TGTGCCAGCCAATCTAGCGGGACTTACAATGAGCAGTTCTTC. Encoded protein: CASQSSGTYNEQFF.

The chain links TRBV20-1 to TRBJ1-2; D gene ambiguous. The germline CDR1 and CDR2 sequences are DFQATT and SNEGSKA (reference sequence). V was trimmed by 0 bases and J by 4 bases, leaving 12 bases between them. There are 14 residues in the CDR3. The CDR3 loop is CSARDFEGPYGYTF. The CDR3 DNA is TGCAGTGCTAGAGATTTCGAAGGGCCCTATGGCTACACCTTC.

This clonotype has ten or more counts. The chain links TRBV3-1 to TRBJ1-5; D gene uncertain. Germline CDR1 is LGHDT and CDR2 is YNNKEL (reference sequence). There are 16 residues in the CDR3. V was clipped by 0 bases and J by 4 bases, with 13 bases between them. The CDR3: CASSQEPPKGNQPQHF. Written as DNA, the CDR3 is TGTGCCAGCAGCCAAGAACCTCCTAAAGGAAATCAGCCCCAGCATTTT. Together with reference TRBV3-1 and TRBJ1-5, the CDR3 gives the full variable domain: DTAVSQTPKYLVTQMGNDKSIKCEQNLGHDTMYWYKQDSKKFLKIMFSYNNKELIINETVPNRFSPKSPDKAHLNLHINSLELGDSAVYFCASSQEPPKGNQPQHFGDGTRLSIL.